This TCR beta chain was documented in a study of shared clonotypes between healthy human individuals. Study context: The plates for each donor numbered three CD4 naive, three CD4 memory, two CD8 naive and one CD8 memory. Findings and limits, study-wide: Although depth was large, rarefaction showed that sequencing of the sorted subsets was incomplete. When compared with the clonotypes that were shared by all four sorted-subset donors, the non-shared clonotypes turned out to have lower generation probabilities.

A note on this clone: The antigen is undetermined. The same CDR3 also results from other DNA sequences found in this sample.

Clones were read by immunoSEQ multiplex PCR, and TCRdb kept only the in-frame ones, dropping some. The sample records more than 850,000 clones, approximately 80% being singletons. This CDR3 is 14 amino acids long. V was cut by 4 bases and J by 2 bases, with 11 bases left in between. The germline CDR1 and CDR2 sequences are KGHSH and LQKENI. The specimen sequenced was memory CD4+ T cells from PBMCs. Specified subset: CD45RA-negative fraction. V gene TRBV18 combines with J gene TRBJ1-1; TRBD1 is a possible D gene (6 bases). This receptor was obtained from a man aged 18 to 29 in good health. Some clones in this sample may be carry-over from other donors' samples. DNA of the CDR3: TGTGCCAGCTCACAGAACAGGGTTAACACTGAAGCTTTCTTT. This sequence encodes CASSQNRVNTEAFF.